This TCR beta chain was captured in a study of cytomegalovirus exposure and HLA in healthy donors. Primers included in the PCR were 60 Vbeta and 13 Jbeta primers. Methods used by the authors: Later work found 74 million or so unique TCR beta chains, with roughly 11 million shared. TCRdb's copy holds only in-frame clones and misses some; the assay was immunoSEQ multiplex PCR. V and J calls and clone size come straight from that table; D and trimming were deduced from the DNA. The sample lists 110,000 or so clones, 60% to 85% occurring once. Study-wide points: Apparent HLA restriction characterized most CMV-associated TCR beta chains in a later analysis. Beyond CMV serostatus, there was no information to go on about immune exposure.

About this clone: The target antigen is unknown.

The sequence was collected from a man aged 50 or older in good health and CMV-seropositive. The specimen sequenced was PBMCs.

CDR3 loop: CASSAQVDGYTF. CDR3 coding DNA: TGTGCCAGCAGCGCACAGGTGGATGGCTACACCTTC. The chain employs TRBV9 and TRBJ1-2, with TRBD1 as a possible D gene (5 bases). Between the trimmed V and J ends, which lost 3 bases and 6 bases, there was a span of 9 bases. Germline V gene sequence: CDR1 SGDLS, CDR2 YYNGEE. This CDR3 comprises 12 residues.